These 5 T cell receptor beta chains originate from one sample sequenced in a study of ipilimumab plus nivolumab after autologous stem cell transplantation. The table came from immunoSEQ multiplex PCR; TCRdb's copy has only in-frame clones and leaves some out. The repertoire holds approximately 84,000 clones, with 83% as singletons. The sequencing here drew on PBMCs, taken in a trial of ipilimumab plus nivolumab as post-transplant consolidation. The source of these receptors is a male donor with diffuse large B-cell lymphoma.

This clone was counted a few times. The chain combines TRBV6-5 with TRBJ2-1, with 14 bases identical to TRBD2. The germline V gene encodes CDR1 MNHEY and CDR2 SVGAGI. V shed 6 bases and J 12 bases; nucleotides not matched to a gene: 4. This CDR3 comprises 13 residues. CDR3 protein: CASRRGLAGGQFF. In DNA form, the CDR3 reads TGTGCCAGCAGACGCGGACTAGCGGGGGGGCAGTTCTTC.

The V call is TRBV7-6, the J call TRBJ2-3; TRBD2 agrees at 12 bases. The CDR3 sequence is 16 residues long. The V segment lost 2 bases and the J segment 10 bases; nucleotides outside the gene matches: 10. Germline loops: CDR1 SGHVS, CDR2 FNYEAQ. The CDR3: CASSLRTSGAAEAQYF. In DNA, the CDR3 is TGTGCCAGCAGCTTAAGGACTAGCGGGGCTGCTGAAGCGCAGTATTTT.

This clone was seen only once. The rearrangement links TRBV5-4 to TRBJ2-3; tentative D call: TRBD2 (7 bases). The CDR3 has 14 amino acids. Deletions cut 2 bases from V and 4 bases from J, with 11 bases between. Per germline, CDR1 SGHNT and CDR2 YYREEE (reference sequence). CDR3 sequence (DNA): TGTGCCAGCAGCTTTCCGGGGGGCGCAGATACGCAGTATTTT. It is translated as CASSFPGGADTQYF.

This chain uses TRBV5-4 with TRBJ1-5, with D maybe TRBD1 (6 bases). This CDR3 comprises 13 residues. The V and J ends lost 5 bases and 7 bases respectively, with 13 bases between them. CDR1 SGHNT and CDR2 YYREEE come from the germline V gene (reference sequence). The CDR3 DNA reads as TGTGCCAGCAGTCGAGGGGGTACCCAGCCCCAGCATTTT. Protein: CASSRGGTQPQHF.

The chain links TRBV14 to TRBJ2-1; 8 nucleotides align to TRBD2. After removal of 1 base from V and 6 bases from J, the junction contained 5 bases not matched to a gene. Germline-derived CDR1 and CDR2 are SGHDN and FVKESK. The CDR3 length is 15 residues. The CDR3 bases are TGTGCCAGCAGCCAAGGACAAGCGGGGGTCAATGAGCAGTTCTTC. This sequence encodes CASSQGQAGVNEQFF.